A selection of T cell receptor beta chains follows, all from one sample in a study of response to subunit inactivated influenza vaccine. MiXCR was run by TCRdb on the RT-PCR reads, yielding one entry per CDR3 protein. The data show approximately 730,000 distinct CDR3 sequences, with approximately 15% seen just once and around 6.5% held by the top ten. The starting material was PBMCs from blood, obtained less than 15 days before vaccination. Receptors were obtained from a man aged 45-65 years who received an inactivated influenza vaccine. The CDR3 runs from the conserved cysteine through the conserved F or W. Fields, in order: J gene, D gene, clone size, V gene, CDR3 DNA, CDR3 protein. D genes are given only for firm matches. Clone size is shown for a subset of rows, as once, few, many or a class of expanded clone.

>TRBJ2-5|.|few|TRBV4-3
TGCGCCAGCAGCCAAGCGTTCCGGCCCCAAGAGACCCAGTACTTC
CASSQAFRPQETQYF
>TRBJ1-6|.|few|TRBV15
TGTGCCACCAGCAGGGATCCGGTCTCGGGGTATAATTCACCCCTCCACTTT
CATSRDPVSGYNSPLHF
>TRBJ2-1|TRBD2|.|TRBV20-1
TGCAGTGCTACTAGCGGAACCTCCTACAATGAGCAGTTCTTC
CSATSGTSYNEQFF
>TRBJ2-2|.|.|TRBV6-1
TGTGCCAGCACCAGGGGCCAGAACACCGGGGAGCTGTTTTTT
CASTRGQNTGELFF
>TRBJ2-5|TRBD1|few|TRBV7-9
TGTGCCAGCAGCTTAGATGGGACAGGGGTAGAGACCCAGTACTTC
CASSLDGTGVETQYF
>TRBJ2-2|.|.|TRBV7-8
TGTGCCAGCAGCTCGCTAATTCTGGGACCCCTCAGAGGGGAGCTGTTTTTT
CASSSLILGPLRGELFF
>TRBJ2-5|TRBD1|.|TRBV7-9
TGTGCCAGCAAACAGGCTCGGGACAGGGTACAAGAGACCCAGTACTTC
CASKQARDRVQETQYF
>TRBJ2-7|TRBD2|.|TRBV29-1
TGCAGCGGGATTAAAGCGGGAGCCTACGAGCAGTACTTC
CSGIKAGAYEQYF
>TRBJ2-1|.|.|TRBV11-2
TGTGCCAGCAGGCTCGGAGGGGGCTTTTACAATGAGCAGTTCTTC
CASRLGGGFYNEQFF
>TRBJ2-3|.|.|TRBV4-3
TGCGCCAGCAGCCAAGCAGGGTTCGATTCGGATACGCAGTATTTT
CASSQAGFDSDTQYF